This T cell receptor beta chain was identified in a study of blood T cell repertoires in COVID-19. The protocol was immunoSEQ multiplex PCR, while the TCRdb copy is restricted to in-frame clones and leaves out a portion. The sample includes about 22,000 clones, approximately 83% of them seen just once. Germline V gene lookup returns CDR1 SGHDN and CDR2 FVKESK. The V and J ends lost 1 base and 4 bases respectively, with 8 bases between them. This CDR3 has 14 amino acids. The TCR comes from a man older than 75 with active or convalescent COVID-19. The chain combines TRBV14 with TRBJ1-5; the D is unclear. The sample was peripheral blood. CDR3 loop: CASSQAGNNQPQHF. Here the CDR3 DNA reads TGTGCCAGCAGCCAAGCCGGGAATAATCAGCCCCAGCATTTT.